This T cell receptor (beta chain) was documented in a study of CD8+CD57+ T cells in acquired aplastic anemia. Genomic DNA, the template, was used for profiling of the TCR beta VDJ and CDR3. Each CDR3 protein is one row after TCRdb ran MiXCR on the reads. Among 200,000 or so distinct CDR3 sequences listed, over 60% were seen once. Germline assignment: CDR1 KGHDR and CDR2 SFDVKD. V was trimmed by 7 bases and J by 7 bases, leaving 20 bases between them. The length of the CDR3 is 15 residues. The chain carries TRBV24-1 and TRBJ2-3; possible D gene TRBD2, 6 bases. The sequencing sample was made of sorted CD4+, CD8+, or CD8+CD57+ T cells (not recorded which) from PBMCs. The clonotype comes from a human donor with severe aplastic anemia or a healthy control (not recorded which). The CDR3 nucleotides are TGTGCCACCAGCCACCCTGACGCCGGACTAAATACGCAGTATTTT. It translates to CATSHPDAGLNTQYF.